This TCR beta chain appears in the sequencing data of a study of monozygotic twins with inflammatory bowel disease. CDR3 length equals 14 residues. CDR1 and CDR2 from the germline V gene are SQVTM and ANQGSEA. TCRdb derives one entry per CDR3 protein from the 5' RACE reads, leaving out DNA. This sample contains 95,000 to 110,000 distinct CDR3 sequences. Findings of the study overall: Diversity of TCRbeta measured by inverse Simpson was lower in IBD patients than in healthy co-twins.

On this clonotype itself: Antigen: not known.

Sequenced: blood. V gene TRBV29-1 combines with J gene TRBJ1-5; with no DNA, the TCRdb D assignment of TRBD1 cannot be verified. The source is a human donor with ulcerative colitis or Crohn's disease, or a healthy co-twin of an affected twin (not recorded which). Here the CDR3 reads CSATGTGRNQPQHF.